This is a list of T cell receptor beta chains from one sample in a study of blood T cell repertoires in COVID-19. Clones were read by immunoSEQ multiplex PCR, and TCRdb kept only the in-frame ones, dropping some. The top ten hold roughly a third of the sample, which has about 100,000 clones, almost 80% seen once. The sequenced sample was peripheral blood. The receptors come from a man in his 70s with active or convalescent COVID-19. The CDR3 runs from the conserved cysteine through the conserved F or W. The D gene is left open where the match is weak.

TRBV5-6	TRBJ1-1	-	CASSLDRNTEAFF	TGTGCCAGCAGTCTCGACAGGAACACTGAAGCTTTCTTT
TRBV19	TRBJ1-6	-	CASTPVRGDSPLHF	TGTGCCAGTACCCCCGTGCGGGGCGATTCACCCCTCCACTTT
TRBV2	TRBJ1-3	-	CASNPARDSGNTIYF	TGTGCCAGCAACCCGGCCAGGGACTCTGGAAACACCATATATTTT
TRBV10-3	TRBJ2-7	-	CAISEGTGSYEQYF	TGTGCCATCAGTGAGGGAACAGGGTCCTACGAGCAGTACTTC
TRBV6-5	TRBJ2-5	-	CASSYSVAEQETQYF	TGTGCCAGCAGTTACTCGGTGGCGGAGCAAGAGACCCAGTACTTC
TRBV19	TRBJ1-5	-	CASARDNQPQHF	TGTGCCAGTGCAAGAGACAATCAGCCCCAGCATTTT
TRBV12-5	TRBJ1-2	TRBD1	CASGSRQGFFGYTF	TGTGCTAGTGGTTCCCGACAGGGGTTCTTCGGCTACACCTTC
TRBV6-4	TRBJ2-1	TRBD2	CASSTPSGGGQFF	TGTGCCAGCAGTACACCTAGCGGGGGGGGGCAGTTCTTC
TRBV2	TRBJ2-7	-	CASSGGVGRGGYEQYF	TGTGCCAGCAGTGGGGGTGTTGGGCGAGGAGGCTACGAGCAGTACTTC
TRBV6-5	TRBJ2-1	-	CASSTPPAYNEQFF	TGTGCCAGCAGCACCCCCCCGGCCTACAATGAGCAGTTCTTC
TRBV5-1	TRBJ2-2	-	CASSWGAKTVVGELFF	TGCGCCAGCAGCTGGGGAGCTAAAACAGTGGTCGGGGAGCTGTTTTTT
TRBV24-1	TRBJ1-2	-	CATSDGTPYGYTF	TGTGCCACCAGTGATGGGACTCCCTATGGCTACACCTTC
TRBV15	TRBJ1-4	-	CATSRESRFNEKLFF	TGTGCCACCAGCAGAGAGAGTCGATTTAATGAAAAACTGTTTTTT
TRBV6-5	TRBJ1-2	TRBD1	CASSYSGQEYGYTF	TGTGCCAGCAGTTACTCCGGACAGGAATATGGCTACACCTTC
TRBV11-2	TRBJ1-2	-	CASSLDPRSTGYTF	TGTGCCAGCAGCTTAGACCCACGATCTACCGGCTACACCTTC
TRBV6-4	TRBJ1-1	-	CASSDSAGFVTEAFF	TGTGCCAGCAGTGACTCGGCAGGGTTCGTAACTGAAGCTTTCTTT
TRBV11-2	TRBJ2-1	TRBD2	CASSLPQKGTRQFF	TGTGCCAGCAGCTTACCCCAAAAGGGGACTAGGCAGTTCTTC
TRBV10-3	TRBJ2-7	TRBD1	CAINRDRGRGEQYF	TGTGCCATCAACCGGGACAGGGGGCGCGGAGAGCAGTACTTC
TRBV6-5	TRBJ1-1	-	CASNPTDRLGGEAFF	TGTGCCAGCAATCCAACCGACAGACTGGGTGGGGAAGCTTTCTTT
TRBV5-1	TRBJ2-5	-	CASSRQVQETQYF	TGCGCCAGCAGCCGGCAGGTGCAAGAGACCCAGTACTTC